This paragraph reports one T cell receptor beta chain. This clonotype appeared a few times. No antigen is known for it. Nothing much larger sits one base from this clone, and base qualities are not available. The source of the sample is a study of identical twins (dated by TCRdb to 2015 to 2016). Background for the entire study: To test whether fetal clonotypes persist, this study deep-sequenced TCR alpha and beta repertoires from monozygotic twins, from unrelated adults of various ages, and from cord blood. Replicate twin experiments were performed at different times using different library preparation protocols to rule out contamination.

From the germline V gene, CDR1 is SNHLY and CDR2 is FYNNEI. Taken from cysteine to phenylalanine, the CDR3 has 14 residues. Kept here is only the CDR3 DNA, which spans 42 bases and is read in frame from base 1. V lost 11 bases and J lost 1 base, and the count of bases not matched to a germline gene is 4. The library was generated by 5' RACE. Sequencing took place on an Illumina HiSeq 2000. A universal primer binding site was added through template switching, and the final cDNA carried a unique molecular identifier so that TCR cDNA molecules could be counted accurately. Specific primers in the conserved constant-segment region were used to synthesize first-strand cDNA for the TCR alpha and beta chains. To control for contamination, every cDNA library was double barcoded, receiving both a SMART-Mk sample barcode and Illumina barcodes. TruSeq adapter sequences and Illumina sample barcodes were added in two successive PCR steps. The TCR alpha and beta cDNA libraries were sequenced on the Illumina HiSeq platform using custom primers. In the authors' own workflow: Unique molecular identifiers were extracted from raw reads with MiGEC, and CDR3 positions were determined with MiXCR. For each individual, recombination models were inferred using an EM algorithm with the repgenHMM and IGoR tools. Shared clonotype analysis was performed with the tcR package in R, normalizing sharing by the product of cloneset sizes. To study raw recombination without the effects of thymic and clonal selection, out-of-frame nonproductive sequences were analyzed. TCRdb reprocessing: public reads trimmed at Q25 with fastp, clones called with MiXCR, in-frame beta chains kept. Rows with one shared CDR3 protein collapse into an entry with the most common genes and DNA. V and J calls and clone size were set by TCRdb, not the authors. The sample contains about 920,000 distinct CDR3 sequences, roughly 12% of them found a single time. Around 1.6% of the sample is in the top ten clones.

General study outcomes and caveats: Because the same donors could not be followed over many years, conclusions were based on cross-sectional statistical analysis. A weaker excess of twin sharing was found in beta out-of-frame sequences because the signal-to-noise ratio was lowered by fewer shared sequences. In monozygotic twins, out-of-frame TCR alpha sharing was systematically underestimated by recombination models, although the models agreed with sharing between unrelated individuals. Fewer insertions were carried by abundant cord blood beta clonotypes; a weaker similar trend was observed in young adult naive repertoires, while no such trend was observed in memory repertoires. Invariant T cells such as MAIT and iNKT could partly confound zero-insertion analyses, though diverse VJ usage argued against this for most clonotypes. Compared with coincidental sharing between unrelated individuals, an excess of low generation-probability sequences was observed among out-of-frame TCR alpha sequences shared between twins.

Every donor in the study was a healthy Caucasian. The twin cohort consisted of three pairs of female monozygotic twins, all aged roughly 18 to 30 years. The RNA used for TCR libraries was isolated from peripheral blood mononuclear cells. These data were likewise used in another study, on yellow fever vaccine responses in identical twins. From the second report: According to the authors, the vaccine-induced T cell response in identical twins seemed to be partly convergent and partly specific to each individual. The study precisely tracked vaccine-responding T cell clones in identical twins.

The chain was built from TRBV2 and TRBJ2-3, and 12 bases in between align with TRBD2. Sequenced: PBMCs. The TCR was taken from a woman between 18 and 29 years old in good health. The CDR3 protein is CAASGRAGTDTQYF. The DNA reads as follows: TGTGCCGCTAGCGGGAGGGCCGGCACAGATACGCAGTATTTT.